This T cell receptor (beta chain) was identified in a study of blood T cell repertoires in COVID-19. The wider study: Material from acute and convalescent COVID-19 was sourced from the United States, Italy and Spain. Nucleic acid was either cDNA or gDNA, and it came from T cells, B-cell-depleted T cells, or PBMCs.

Study processing details: Researchers report that nucleated cell counts were estimated from reference gene primer amplification. Using immunoSEQ multiplex PCR, the repertoire was profiled, and TCRdb retains in-frame clones only, with some absent. That table supplies the V and J calls and clone size; D and trimming were determined from the DNA. This table has roughly 390,000 clones, around 87% appearing once. Germline-derived CDR1 and CDR2 are DFQATT and SNEGSKA (reference sequence). The ends lost 3 bases at V and 0 bases at J; junction bases unmatched: 13. The CDR3 is 18 residues long. Recruited during active infection, patients (from Seattle) were subsequently followed longitudinally.

Sequencing used peripheral blood. The chain has TRBV20-1 and TRBJ1-5, with TRBD1 identical over 8 bases. The sequence was obtained from a woman between 25 and 40 years old with COVID-19, enrolled during active disease. The DNA for the CDR3 is TGCAGTGCTAGTCTCAACCGGGACAGGATACTTAGCAATCAGCCCCAGCATTTT. It encodes CSASLNRDRILSNQPQHF.